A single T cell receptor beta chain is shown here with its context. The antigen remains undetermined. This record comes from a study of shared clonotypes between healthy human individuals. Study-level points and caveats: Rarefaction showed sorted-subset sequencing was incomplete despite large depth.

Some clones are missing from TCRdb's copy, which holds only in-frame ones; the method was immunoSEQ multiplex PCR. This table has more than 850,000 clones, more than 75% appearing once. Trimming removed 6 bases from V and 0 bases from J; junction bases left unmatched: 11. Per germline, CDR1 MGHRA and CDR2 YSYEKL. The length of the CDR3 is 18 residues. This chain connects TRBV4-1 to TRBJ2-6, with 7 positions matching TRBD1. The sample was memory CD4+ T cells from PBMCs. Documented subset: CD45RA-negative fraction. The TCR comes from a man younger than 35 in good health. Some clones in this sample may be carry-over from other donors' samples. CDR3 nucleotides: TGCGCCAGCAGACCACTCGGACAGGCTTCCTCTGGGGCCAACGTCCTGACTTTC. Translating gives CASRPLGQASSGANVLTF.